This T cell receptor beta chain was documented in a study of early T cells in non-severe SARS-CoV-2 infection. Study summary: It was bulk RNA from unsorted whole blood that was sequenced, and the chains were unpaired.

As part of library construction, unique molecular identifiers were attached to individual cDNA molecules. TCRdb used MiXCR to reprocess the 5' RACE reads, holding one entry per CDR3 protein. The sample lists approximately 85,000 distinct CDR3 sequences, approximately 13% seen once, with about 7% in the top ten. Findings and limits, study-wide: Sequences matched to VDJdb favored anti-spike CD8 responses, while private and CD4 specificities were missed.

Comments on this clonotype: The antigen is not known.

This clonotype was sampled from an adult who was a healthcare worker with PCR-confirmed SARS-CoV-2 infection or an uninfected control (not recorded which). Specimen: whole blood.

The DNA of the CDR3 is TGTGCCAGTAGTATGCACGTATCCGGGACAGGCGGAGACGAGCAGTACTTC. Amino acids: CASSMHVSGTGGDEQYF. This sequence joins TRBV19 and TRBJ2-7, with 8 bases lining up with TRBD1. Germline-derived CDR1 and CDR2 are LNHDA and SQIVND (reference sequence). This CDR3 is built from 17 residues. The V gene end was trimmed by 3 bases and the J gene end by 5 bases; junction bases not matched to a gene: 15.